This T cell receptor (beta chain) comes out of a study of T cells in Graves' hyperthyroidism and ophthalmopathy. This clonotype was seen many times. The CDR3 totals 18 residues. Germline V CDR1 and CDR2: SGHRS, YFSETQ. Trimming took 4 bases from V and 4 from J; bases not matched to a gene: 12. RNA transcripts gave rise to amplified TCR beta CDR3 regions. First-round RT-PCR of the TCR CDR3 relied on the HTBI primer set. MiXCR was run by TCRdb on the multiplex PCR reads, yielding one entry per CDR3 protein. This sample has under 450,000 distinct CDR3 sequences, with about a sixth found just once. The chain combines TRBV5-1 with TRBJ2-1, with 12 positions matching TRBD2. This TCR came from a woman aged 30 to 39 with Graves' hyperthyroidism that later progressed to Graves' ophthalmopathy. Sequencing was performed on blood. Here the CDR3 reads CASSPDTWTSGAYNEQFF. The CDR3 DNA is TGCGCCAGCAGCCCAGACACTTGGACTAGCGGGGCTTACAATGAGCAGTTCTTC.